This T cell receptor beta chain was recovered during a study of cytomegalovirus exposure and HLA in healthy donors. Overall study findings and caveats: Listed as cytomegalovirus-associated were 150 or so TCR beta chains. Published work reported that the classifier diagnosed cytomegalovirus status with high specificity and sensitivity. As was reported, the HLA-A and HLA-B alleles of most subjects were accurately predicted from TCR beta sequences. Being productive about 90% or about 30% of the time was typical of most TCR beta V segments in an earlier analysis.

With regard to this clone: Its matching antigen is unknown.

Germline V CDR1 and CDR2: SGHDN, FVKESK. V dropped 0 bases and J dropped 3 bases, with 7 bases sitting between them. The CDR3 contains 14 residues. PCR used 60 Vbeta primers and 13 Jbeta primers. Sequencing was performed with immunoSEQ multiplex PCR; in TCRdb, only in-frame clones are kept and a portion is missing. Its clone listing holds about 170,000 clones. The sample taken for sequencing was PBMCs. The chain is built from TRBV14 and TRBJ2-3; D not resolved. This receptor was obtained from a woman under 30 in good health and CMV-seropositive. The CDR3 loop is CASSQDLLTDTQYF. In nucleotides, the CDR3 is TGTGCCAGCAGCCAAGATCTACTTACAGATACGCAGTATTTT.